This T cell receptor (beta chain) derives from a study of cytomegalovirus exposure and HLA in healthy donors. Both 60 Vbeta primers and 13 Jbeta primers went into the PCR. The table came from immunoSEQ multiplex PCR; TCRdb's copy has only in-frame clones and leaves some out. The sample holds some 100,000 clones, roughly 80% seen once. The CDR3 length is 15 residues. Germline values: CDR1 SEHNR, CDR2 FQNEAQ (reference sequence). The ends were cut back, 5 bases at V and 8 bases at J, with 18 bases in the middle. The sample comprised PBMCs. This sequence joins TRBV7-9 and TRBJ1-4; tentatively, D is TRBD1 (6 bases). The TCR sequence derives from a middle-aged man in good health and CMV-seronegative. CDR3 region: CASSIALAGTEKLFF. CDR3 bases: TGTGCCAGCAGCATCGCCCTGGCCGGGACAGAAAAACTGTTTTTT. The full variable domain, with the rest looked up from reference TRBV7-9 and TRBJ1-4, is DTGVSQNPRHKITKRGQNVTFRCDPISEHNRLYWYRQTLGQGPEFLTYFQNEAQLEKSRLLSDRFSAERPKGSFSTLEIQRTEQGDSAMYLCASSIALAGTEKLFFGSGTQLSVL.